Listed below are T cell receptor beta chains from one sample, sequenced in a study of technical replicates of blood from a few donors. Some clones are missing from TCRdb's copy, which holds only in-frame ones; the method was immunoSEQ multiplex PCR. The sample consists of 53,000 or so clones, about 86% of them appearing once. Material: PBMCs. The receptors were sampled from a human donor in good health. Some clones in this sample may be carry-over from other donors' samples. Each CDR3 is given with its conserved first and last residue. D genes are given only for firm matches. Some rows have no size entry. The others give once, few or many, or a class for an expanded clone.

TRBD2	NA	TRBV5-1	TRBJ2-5	TGCGCCAGCAGAGATGGGACTAGCGGGAAAGTGTTGGAGACCCAGTACTTC	CASRDGTSGKVLETQYF
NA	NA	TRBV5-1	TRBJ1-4	TGCGCCAGCAGCCTGTACAGTACAACTAATGAAAAACTGTTTTTT	CASSLYSTTNEKLFF
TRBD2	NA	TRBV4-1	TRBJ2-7	TGCGCCAGCAGCCAAGTGAGCGGGAGGGGGTCTTACGAGCAGTACTTC	CASSQVSGRGSYEQYF
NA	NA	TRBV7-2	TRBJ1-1	TGTGCCAGCAGTCACGAGCCCCCGCCGCTGAACACTGAAGCTTTCTTT	CASSHEPPPLNTEAFF
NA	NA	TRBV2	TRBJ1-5	TGTGCCAGCAAGCGACAGCCCTATGAGCCCCAGCATTTT	CASKRQPYEPQHF
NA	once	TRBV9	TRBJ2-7	TGTGCCAGCAGCGTTACGCCGGGGATCGACGAGCAGTACTTC	CASSVTPGIDEQYF
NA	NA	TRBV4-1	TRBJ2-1	TGCGCCAGCAGCCCCTCCCCCGGGGGAGTATCCTACAATGAGCAGTTCTTC	CASSPSPGGVSYNEQFF
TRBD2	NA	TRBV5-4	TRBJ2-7	TGTGCCAGCAGCTTAGGGACTAGCGGGGGACCCTACGAGCAGTACTTC	CASSLGTSGGPYEQYF
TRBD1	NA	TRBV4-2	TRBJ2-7	TGTGCCAGCAGCCTGGGGGACAGGGACGACGAGCAGTACTTC	CASSLGDRDDEQYF
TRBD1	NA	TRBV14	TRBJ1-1	TGTGCCAGCAGACCGGTCAGGACAGGGGTGACTGAAGCTTTCTTT	CASRPVRTGVTEAFF
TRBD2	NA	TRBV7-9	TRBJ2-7	TGTGCCAGCAGCTTAGGCGGAGCGGGGGGCCGCTCCTACGAGCAGTACTTC	CASSLGGAGGRSYEQYF
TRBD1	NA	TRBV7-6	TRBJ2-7	TGTGCCAGCAGTACAGGGGGTCCCTACGAGCAGTACTTC	CASSTGGPYEQYF
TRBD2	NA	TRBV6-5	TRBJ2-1	TGTGCCAGCAGCCAACTAGCGGGAGACGAGCAGTTCTTC	CASSQLAGDEQFF
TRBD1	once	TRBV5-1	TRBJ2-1	TGCGCCAGCAGCCCAATACAACGTTGGGACAGTAACAACAATGAGCAGTTCTTC	CASSPIQRWDSNNNEQFF
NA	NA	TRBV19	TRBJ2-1	TGTGCCAGTAGTAGTGCGGGGGCCCTCTACAATGAGCAGTTCTTC	CASSSAGALYNEQFF
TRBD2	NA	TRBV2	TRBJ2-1	TGTGCCAGCATTAGGACTAGCGGGATGGGTGAGCAGTTCTTC	CASIRTSGMGEQFF
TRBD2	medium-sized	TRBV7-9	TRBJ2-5	TGTGCCAGCAGCTTGCCCGTGGGGCGGGGGGCCCAAGAGACCCAGTACTTC	CASSLPVGRGAQETQYF
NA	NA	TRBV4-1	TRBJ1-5	TGCGCCAGCAGCTCGTCGCGTAGCAATCAGCCCCAGCATTTT	CASSSSRSNQPQHF
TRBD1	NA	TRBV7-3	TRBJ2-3	TGTGCCAGCGGCCGGGACAGGAGCACAGATACGCAGTATTTT	CASGRDRSTDTQYF
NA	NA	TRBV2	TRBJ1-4	TGTGCCAGCAGTGAAGAAGCAAACCCTGAAAAACTGTTTTTT	CASSEEANPEKLFF
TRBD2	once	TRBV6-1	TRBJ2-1	TGTGCCAGCAGTCTAGCGGGGGAGAATGAGCAGTTCTTC	CASSLAGENEQFF
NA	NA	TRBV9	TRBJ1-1	TGTGCCAGCAGCGTTTCAGGGAATACTGAAGCTTTCTTT	CASSVSGNTEAFF
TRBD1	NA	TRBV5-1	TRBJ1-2	TGCGCCAGCAGCAACGGACAGGGGTCTGGCTACACCTTC	CASSNGQGSGYTF
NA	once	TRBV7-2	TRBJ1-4	TGTGCCAGCAGCCCGGCCTGGACTGATGAAAAACTGTTTTTT	CASSPAWTDEKLFF
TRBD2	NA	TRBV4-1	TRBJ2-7	TGCGCCAGCAGCCAAGGAGGGATAGCGGGGTCCTACGAGCAGTACTTC	CASSQGGIAGSYEQYF
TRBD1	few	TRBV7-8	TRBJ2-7	TGTGCCAGCAGCTACGGGACAGGGCTCTCCTACGAGCAGTACTTC	CASSYGTGLSYEQYF
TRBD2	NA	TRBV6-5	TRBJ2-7	TGTGCCAGCAGTTACTCAGGGAGGGCCTACGAGCAGTACTTC	CASSYSGRAYEQYF
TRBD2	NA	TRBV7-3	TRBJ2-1	TGTGCCAGCAGCTCGCCCCTAGCGGGAGCTAATGAGCAGTTCTTC	CASSSPLAGANEQFF
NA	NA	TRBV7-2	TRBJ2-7	TGTGCCAGCAGCTTAGGACTAGGGAGCTCCTACGAGCAGTACTTC	CASSLGLGSSYEQYF
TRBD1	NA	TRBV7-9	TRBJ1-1	TGTGCCAGCAGCTTGGGGACAGGCGTAAACACTGAAGCTTTCTTT	CASSLGTGVNTEAFF
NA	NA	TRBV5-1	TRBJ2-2	TGCGCCAGCAGCTTCGGCAGGCCGAACACCGGGGAGCTGTTTTTT	CASSFGRPNTGELFF
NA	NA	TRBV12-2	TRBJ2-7	TGTGCAAGTCTCCTCCCCTCGACTAGCGGGGATAGCTCCTACGAGCAGTACTTC	CASLLPSTSGDSSYEQYF
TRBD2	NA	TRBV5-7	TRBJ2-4	TGTGCCAGCAGGACCTCTCAGCGGGGAGCCAAAAACATTCAGTACTTC	CASRTSQRGAKNIQYF
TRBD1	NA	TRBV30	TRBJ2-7	TGTGCCTGGACTAACGGACAGGGCTACGAGCAGTACTTC	CAWTNGQGYEQYF
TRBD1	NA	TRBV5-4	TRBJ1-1	TGTGCCAGCAGTTCCGGACAGGGACTGAACACTGAAGCTTTCTTT	CASSSGQGLNTEAFF
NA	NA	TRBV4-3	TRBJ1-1	TGCGCCAGCAGCCAAGAAAGGGTCGGGGGAACTGAAGCTTTCTTT	CASSQERVGGTEAFF
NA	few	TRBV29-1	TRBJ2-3	TGCAGCGTTGAAGACTGGAGTCGTTCAGATACGCAGTATTTT	CSVEDWSRSDTQYF
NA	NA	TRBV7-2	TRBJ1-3	TGTGCCAGCAGCTTAGCCGGACAGCTCTCTGGAAACACCATATATTTT	CASSLAGQLSGNTIYF
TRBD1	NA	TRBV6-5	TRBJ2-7	TGTGCCAGCAGACTACCGGGACAGGGGTCCGCCGAGCAGTACTTC	CASRLPGQGSAEQYF
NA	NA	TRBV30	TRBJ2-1	TGTGCCTGGATTCTCCGGGGGGCTAACGGTGAGCAGTTCTTC	CAWILRGANGEQFF
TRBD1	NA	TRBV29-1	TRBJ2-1	TGCACCGTGGGACAGGGGGGCTACAATGAGCAGTTCTTC	CTVGQGGYNEQFF
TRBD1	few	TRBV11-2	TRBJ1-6	TGTGCCAGCAGCATCCCGACAGGGGGAAGATCCTATAATTCACCCCTCCACTTT	CASSIPTGGRSYNSPLHF
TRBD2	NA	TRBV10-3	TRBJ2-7	TGTGCCATCAGTGACCTTACTAGCGGGAGCTCCTACGAGCAGTACTTC	CAISDLTSGSSYEQYF
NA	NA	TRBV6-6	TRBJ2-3	TGTGCCAGCAGTTACGGGGGCCTAGCGGGCACAGATACGCAGTATTTT	CASSYGGLAGTDTQYF
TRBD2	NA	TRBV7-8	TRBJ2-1	TGTGCCAGCAGCCCCCTTGGTGGCTTAGCGGGAGTGGAAAATGAGCAGTTCTTC	CASSPLGGLAGVENEQFF
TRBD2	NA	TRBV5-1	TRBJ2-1	TGCGCCAGCAGCTTGGATCCTAGCGGGAGAGGTGAGCAGTTCTTC	CASSLDPSGRGEQFF
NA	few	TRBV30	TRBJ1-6	TGTGCCTCTGACAGGTCTAATTCACCCCTCCACTTT	CASDRSNSPLHF
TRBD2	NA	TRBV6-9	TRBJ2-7	TGTGCCAGTGTACCGGGACTACACTACGAGCAGTACTTC	CASVPGLHYEQYF
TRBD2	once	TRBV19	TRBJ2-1	TGTGCCAGTACCCCGACTAGCGATGGGCATGAGCAGTTCTTC	CASTPTSDGHEQFF
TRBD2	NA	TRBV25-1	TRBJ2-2	TGTGCCAGCAGTAGTCCCGGGACTAGCGGGCCCGGGGAGCTGTTTTTT	CASSSPGTSGPGELFF